This T cell receptor (beta chain) was retrieved from a study of blood T cell repertoires in COVID-19. Study context: Both acute and convalescent COVID-19 samples were obtained from the United States, Italy and Spain. PBMCs, B-cell-depleted T cells, or T cells provided the cDNA or gDNA that made up the material.

Allocation to cohorts depended on clinical history reported by the participants. The length of the CDR3 is 12 residues. The germline V and J ends were trimmed by 6 bases and 5 bases, with 10 bases remaining between them. Germline assignment: CDR1 MGHDK and CDR2 SYGVNS. Per the study methods: Reference gene primer amplification yielded estimated nucleated cell counts. TCRdb's copy holds only in-frame clones and misses some; the assay was immunoSEQ multiplex PCR. D and trimming come from the DNA, and the V and J calls and clone size come from that table. The sample carries a few hundred thousand clones, around nine tenths recorded once.

The clonotype was recovered from a man aged 30 to 39 who had recovered from COVID-19. This chain uses TRBV25-1 with TRBJ2-5; possible D gene TRBD1, 6 bases. The material sequenced was PBMCs or T cells enriched from blood (not recorded which). CDR3 sequence reads: CASRQGMETQYF. The CDR3 nucleotides are TGTGCCAGCAGACAGGGAATGGAGACCCAGTACTTC.